This TCR beta chain is drawn from a study of low-dose radiotherapy and immunotherapy resistance in tumors. A constant-region primer paired with the V-primer adapter amplified TCRs over approximately 18 PCR cycles. TCRdb redid the calling of the reads with MiXCR, one entry per CDR3 protein. The sample lists about 46,000 distinct CDR3 sequences; approximately 12% were seen once. The CDR3 spans 15 residues. V lost 8 bases, J lost 1 base, and 18 bases lay in between. The germline V gene encodes CDR1 MNHEY and CDR2 SMNVEV (reference sequence). This clonotype was counted ten times or more. Time point denoted: before trial treatment.

This sequence was found in a female donor with ovarian cancer. J is TRBJ2-7 and V is TRBV27; possibly TRBD1 or TRBD2 for D (7 bases each). The starting material was PBMCs, obtained before treatment. CDR3 bases: TGTGCCAGCCAACGATACCAGGGGGGGTCCTACGAGCAGTACTTC. Its protein is CASQRYQGGSYEQYF.